The rows below give T cell receptor beta chains drawn from one sample of a study of CD8+ T cells in alopecia areata. Assay: immunoSEQ multiplex PCR; the TCRdb copy retains only in-frame clones and omits some. Of under 6,500 clones detected, roughly two thirds appear once; the ten largest clones hold 10% to 15%. The sequencing used skin, collected at week 24, from a patient treated with tofacitinib. The receptors originated from a human donor with alopecia areata. The CDR3 runs from the conserved cysteine through the conserved F or W. The order of the fields is D gene, clone size, V gene, J gene, CDR3 DNA, CDR3 protein. The D gene is left open where the match is weak. Clone sizes are given selectively: once, few, many, or a class where the clone is expanded.

TRBD1	few	TRBV6-5	TRBJ1-2	TGTGCCAGCAGTTACGATCGGGACAGGCAATCTTATGGCTACACCTTC	CASSYDRDRQSYGYTF
-	-	TRBV7-3	TRBJ2-3	TGTGCCAGCAGCTGGGACAGCACAGATACGCAGTATTTT	CASSWDSTDTQYF
TRBD1	-	TRBV6-1	TRBJ2-7	TGTGCCAGCAGTGAAGAGACAGGGGGCTCCTACGAGCAGTACTTC	CASSEETGGSYEQYF
TRBD1	-	TRBV6-5	TRBJ1-5	TGTGCCAGCAGTTACGGGACAGGGGATCAGCCCCAGCATTTT	CASSYGTGDQPQHF
-	-	TRBV18	TRBJ1-1	TGTGCCAGCTCACCGAGGGGGGAGACTGAAGCTTTCTTT	CASSPRGETEAFF
-	-	TRBV6-5	TRBJ2-5	TGTGCCAGCCGAAGGAGGGTCGGGGAGACCCAGTACTTC	CASRRRVGETQYF
TRBD1	-	TRBV6-5	TRBJ1-3	TGTGCCAGCAGTCCGGACAGGGCCTCTGGAAACACCATATATTTT	CASSPDRASGNTIYF
-	-	TRBV5-5	TRBJ2-7	TGTGCCAGCAGTCTACAGCCTGCGGCCTCCTACGAGCAGTACTTC	CASSLQPAASYEQYF
-	-	TRBV29-1	TRBJ1-1	TGCAGCGTTGAAGTGGGATACACTGAAGCTTTCTTT	CSVEVGYTEAFF
-	-	TRBV5-6	TRBJ2-7	TGTGCCAGCAGCCGGGCTGTGGTTTGGGGGGGCGAGACCTACGAGCAGTACTTC	CASSRAVVWGGETYEQYF
TRBD1	-	TRBV15	TRBJ2-7	TGTGCCACCAGCCTCGGACAGGGTCCCATGTACGAGCAGTACTTC	CATSLGQGPMYEQYF
TRBD1	-	TRBV7-9	TRBJ2-5	TGTGCCAGCAACCCGGCAGGGGGCTCTCCAGGGAGAGCGACCCAGTACTTC	CASNPAGGSPGRATQYF
-	once	TRBV7-2	TRBJ2-5	TGTGCCAGCAGCTTAGAGTCCCGGACGCAAGAGACCCAGTACTTC	CASSLESRTQETQYF
TRBD1	-	TRBV30	TRBJ1-5	TGTGCCTGGAGTGGGGGACAGAACAATCAGCCCCAGCATTTT	CAWSGGQNNQPQHF
TRBD1	-	TRBV11-3	TRBJ2-7	TGTGCCAGCAGGTTCTATCCCCACCGGGACAGGGTGTCCTACGAGCAGTACTTC	CASRFYPHRDRVSYEQYF
TRBD1	-	TRBV6-1	TRBJ2-1	TGTGCCAGCAGTTGGGCAGGGGGTAACTACAATGAGCAGTTCTTC	CASSWAGGNYNEQFF
-	few	TRBV27	TRBJ1-3	TGTGCCAGCAGTCCCCGGAGGCCTGGAAACACCATATATTTT	CASSPRRPGNTIYF
TRBD2	once	TRBV7-8	TRBJ2-3	TGTGCCAGCAGCGTCGGGGGGAGCTATGGCGATACGCAGTATTTT	CASSVGGSYGDTQYF
-	-	TRBV15	TRBJ1-4	TGTGCCACCAGCAGACAACCGGGACGGCCTAATGAAAAACTGTTTTTT	CATSRQPGRPNEKLFF
-	-	TRBV18	TRBJ2-1	TGTGCCAGCTCACGTCTGGGGGACTCAAGCTCCTACAATGAGCAGTTCTTC	CASSRLGDSSSYNEQFF
TRBD1	-	TRBV14	TRBJ2-7	TGTGCCAGCAGCCAAGGAGGAGGACAGGGGATCAGGTACGAGCAGTACTTC	CASSQGGGQGIRYEQYF
TRBD2	-	TRBV5-1	TRBJ2-3	TGCGCCAGCAGCGGCCTCCTAGCGGGGGGCACAGATACGCAGTATTTT	CASSGLLAGGTDTQYF